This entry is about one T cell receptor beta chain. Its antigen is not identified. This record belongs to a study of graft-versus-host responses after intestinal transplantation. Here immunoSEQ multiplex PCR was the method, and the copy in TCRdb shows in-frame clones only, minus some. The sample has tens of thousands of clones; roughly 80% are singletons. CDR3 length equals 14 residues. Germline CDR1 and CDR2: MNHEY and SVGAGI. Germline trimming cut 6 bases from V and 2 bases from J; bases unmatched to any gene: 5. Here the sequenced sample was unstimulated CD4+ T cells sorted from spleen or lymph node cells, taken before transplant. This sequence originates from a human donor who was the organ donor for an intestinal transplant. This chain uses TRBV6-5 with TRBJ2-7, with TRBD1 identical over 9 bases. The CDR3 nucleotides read TGTGCCAGCAGGGGGACAGGGAGGGCCTACGAGCAGTACTTC. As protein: CASRGTGRAYEQYF.